The rows below give T cell receptor beta chains drawn from one sample of a study of control samples from healthy donors and cancer patients. The table came from immunoSEQ multiplex PCR; TCRdb's copy has only in-frame clones and leaves some out. The table records about 28,000 clones, roughly 89% of them present only once. Sequenced sample: PBMCs. The receptor set was obtained from a woman between 40 and 55 years old with lung cancer. Each CDR3 is given with its conserved first and last residue. Each record gives: J gene, V gene, clone size, CDR3 length, CDR3 protein. Clone size is not always given. Where it is, it says once, few, many or a class for expanded clones.

J: TRBJ1-5
V: TRBV7-9
size: -
length: 14
CDR3: CASSHDGTNQPQHF

J: TRBJ2-7
V: TRBV27
size: -
length: 15
CDR3: CASSLQGLITYEQYF

J: TRBJ1-1
V: TRBV2
size: -
length: 13
CDR3: CASSGTGDTEAFF

J: TRBJ1-2
V: TRBV7-9
size: -
length: 12
CDR3: CASSSQGDGYTF

J: TRBJ1-5
V: TRBV7-2
size: once
length: 15
CDR3: CASSGDGASEEPQHF

J: TRBJ1-1
V: TRBV18
size: -
length: 14
CDR3: CASSPAGRNTEAFF

J: TRBJ1-1
V: TRBV9
size: few
length: 14
CDR3: CASSETGQGTEAFF

J: TRBJ1-2
V: TRBV6-5
size: once
length: 15
CDR3: CASSYQGTVFYGYTF

J: TRBJ2-1
V: TRBV7-2
size: -
length: 16
CDR3: CASSLTGRGAYNEQFF

J: TRBJ2-1
V: TRBV7-3
size: few
length: 13
CDR3: CASSLEGNNEQFF

J: TRBJ2-7
V: TRBV6-5
size: -
length: 15
CDR3: CASSSKVGGGYEQYF

J: TRBJ2-7
V: TRBV2
size: -
length: 14
CDR3: CASKYGTGRYEQYF

J: TRBJ2-3
V: TRBV6-4
size: few
length: 15
CDR3: CASSDSSGGADTQYF

J: TRBJ2-1
V: TRBV6-4
size: -
length: 15
CDR3: CASSEAGGSYNEQFF

J: TRBJ2-1
V: TRBV4-3
size: -
length: 13
CDR3: CASSASEGKRQFF

J: TRBJ1-1
V: TRBV14
size: -
length: 15
CDR3: CASSQDRILNTEAFF

J: TRBJ1-1
V: TRBV3-1/TRBV3-2
size: -
length: 15
CDR3: CASSLRQGVNTEAFF

J: TRBJ1-2
V: TRBV24-1
size: -
length: 14
CDR3: CATSPGTGPYGYTF

J: TRBJ2-1
V: TRBV5-1
size: once
length: 15
CDR3: CASSLAIAGGNEQFF

J: TRBJ2-7
V: TRBV5-6
size: -
length: 18
CDR3: CASSLVGASGVSSYEQYF

J: TRBJ1-2
V: TRBV27
size: -
length: 12
CDR3: CASSLNGGGYTF

J: TRBJ1-2
V: TRBV7-2
size: -
length: 15
CDR3: CASSLGGLKGDGYTF

J: TRBJ1-1
V: TRBV25-1
size: few
length: 12
CDR3: CASSGMNTEAFF

J: TRBJ2-3
V: TRBV9
size: -
length: 15
CDR3: CASSVGTGQTDTQYF

J: TRBJ1-2
V: TRBV2
size: -
length: 16
CDR3: CASSDVPGAGAEGYTF

J: TRBJ2-3
V: TRBV18
size: -
length: 12
CDR3: CASSPTTDTQYF

J: TRBJ1-2
V: TRBV2
size: -
length: 12
CDR3: CASSDQSPGYTF

J: TRBJ1-4
V: TRBV5-1
size: -
length: 12
CDR3: CASSLSNEKLFF

J: TRBJ1-2
V: TRBV5-1
size: -
length: 13
CDR3: CASSLDGNYGYTF

J: TRBJ1-5
V: TRBV7-2
size: -
length: 15
CDR3: CASSLAGGPNQPQHF

J: TRBJ2-6
V: TRBV5-1
size: few
length: 15
CDR3: CASSLAGSGANVLTF

J: TRBJ2-3
V: TRBV29-1
size: -
length: 14
CDR3: CSVSRGLSTDTQYF

J: TRBJ2-3
V: TRBV10-2
size: -
length: 15
CDR3: CASSDGGGQGDTQYF

J: TRBJ2-2
V: TRBV7-6
size: -
length: 16
CDR3: CASSLLSGGNTGELFF

J: TRBJ2-3
V: TRBV6-2/TRBV6-3
size: -
length: 16
CDR3: CASSTGLAGGADTQYF

J: TRBJ1-2
V: TRBV7-2
size: -
length: 14
CDR3: CASSPRTGDLGYTF

J: TRBJ2-1
V: TRBV5-4
size: -
length: 15
CDR3: CASSFGGVSYNEQFF

J: TRBJ1-1
V: TRBV7-9
size: -
length: 14
CDR3: CASSLGGLATEAFF

J: TRBJ1-1
V: TRBV28
size: -
length: 13
CDR3: CASSPPADTEAFF

J: TRBJ2-2
V: TRBV4-1
size: once
length: 16
CDR3: CASSQWGQMNTGELFF

J: TRBJ2-1
V: TRBV3-1/TRBV3-2
size: -
length: 16
CDR3: CASSQRVGYSTNEQFF

J: TRBJ1-2
V: TRBV15
size: -
length: 12
CDR3: CATSTGLRGYTF

J: TRBJ2-1
V: TRBV20-1
size: -
length: 11
CDR3: CSATDWNQQFF

J: TRBJ1-1
V: TRBV7-8
size: -
length: 14
CDR3: CASSLGGGRGEAFF

J: TRBJ2-3
V: TRBV11-3
size: -
length: 14
CDR3: CASSLGRDGGTQYF

J: TRBJ1-1
V: TRBV28
size: -
length: 14
CDR3: CASSFPQSTSEAFF

J: TRBJ2-7
V: TRBV3-1/TRBV3-2
size: -
length: 15
CDR3: CASSHPVKGSYEQYF

J: TRBJ2-1
V: TRBV29-1
size: -
length: 14
CDR3: CSVEGGQGYNEQFF

J: TRBJ2-3
V: TRBV6-6
size: -
length: 17
CDR3: CASSPGQGARGTDTQYF

J: TRBJ2-1
V: TRBV20-1
size: few
length: 11
CDR3: CSASSAQRQFF

J: TRBJ1-2
V: TRBV27
size: -
length: 15
CDR3: CASSFSHTDRNGYTF